The text below deals with one T cell receptor beta chain. The sample comes from a study of blood T cell repertoires in COVID-19. Looking at the study overall: Both acute and convalescent COVID-19 samples were obtained from the United States, Italy and Spain. T cells, B-cell-depleted T cells, or PBMCs supplied cDNA or gDNA.

The ends were cut back, 2 bases at V and 4 bases at J, with 18 bases in the middle. Per the germline V gene, CDR1 is GTSNPN and CDR2 is SVGIG (reference sequence). The CDR3 contains 16 residues. Libraries were prepared by immunoSEQ multiplex PCR; TCRdb keeps only in-frame clonotypes and omits some of them. The data contain about 250,000 clones, roughly 85% of them seen just once; the ten biggest clones take up 4.5% to 5.5%. The receptor's source is a man aged 50 to 59 with active or convalescent COVID-19. This chain joins TRBV30 and TRBJ1-5, with no clear D. The sequencing sample was made of peripheral blood. The DNA for the CDR3 is TGTGCCTGGAGTAATCTTGGGCAATTAGGAAATCAGCCCCAGCATTTT. Amino acids: CAWSNLGQLGNQPQHF.